Only one count was recorded for the clone carrying this T cell receptor (beta chain). How the authors handled the data: Estimated nucleated cell counts came from reference gene primer amplification. The method was immunoSEQ multiplex PCR; TCRdb's version includes in-frame clones alone and lacks a portion of them. V and J calls and clone size are given by that table; D and trimming were obtained from the DNA. The sample has approximately 210,000 clones, roughly 78% seen once; the top ten hold approximately 12%. The sample comes from a study of blood T cell repertoires in COVID-19. For the study at large: Sample material is recorded as cDNA or gDNA derived from T cells, B-cell-depleted T cells, or PBMCs.

Source material: peripheral blood. The source is a woman in her forties with acute or convalescent COVID-19.

CDR3 in amino acids: CASSYGRGGDYTGELFF. CDR3 coding DNA: TGTGCCAGCAGTTACGGGCGGGGAGGGGACTACACCGGGGAGCTGTTTTTT. The rearrangement joins TRBV6-2 or TRBV6-3 to TRBJ2-2; 7 nucleotides align to TRBD2. The germline V gene encodes CDR1 MNHEY and CDR2 SVGEGT. CDR3 size: 17 residues. V was pared by 2 bases and J by 3 bases, with 9 bases of the junction left unmatched.